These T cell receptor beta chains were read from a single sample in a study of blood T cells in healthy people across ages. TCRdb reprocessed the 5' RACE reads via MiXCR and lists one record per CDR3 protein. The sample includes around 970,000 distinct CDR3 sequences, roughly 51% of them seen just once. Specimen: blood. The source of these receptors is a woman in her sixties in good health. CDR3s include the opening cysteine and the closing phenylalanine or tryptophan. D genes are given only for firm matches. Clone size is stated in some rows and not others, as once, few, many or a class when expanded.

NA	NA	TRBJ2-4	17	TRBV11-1	TGTGCCAGCGCCAACCGGCCGGGGGCTATAGCCAAAAACATTCAGTACTTC	CASANRPGAIAKNIQYF
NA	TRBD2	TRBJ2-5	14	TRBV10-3	TGTGCCACAGGGACTAGCGGGAGAAAAGAGACCCAGTACTTC	CATGTSGRKETQYF
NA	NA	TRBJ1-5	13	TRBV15	TGTGCCACCAGCAGAGATCGTAGTCAGCCCCAGCATTTT	CATSRDRSQPQHF
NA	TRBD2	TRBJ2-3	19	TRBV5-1	TGCGCCAGCAGCCCGGCAGGTAGCGGGTATTCCTCTAGCACAGATACGCAGTATTTT	CASSPAGSGYSSSTDTQYF
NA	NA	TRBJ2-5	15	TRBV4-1	TGCGCCAGCAGCCTCCTGGGCGCAGGGGTGGAGACCCAGTACTTC	CASSLLGAGVETQYF
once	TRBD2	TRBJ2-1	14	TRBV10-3	TGTGCCATCAGAGGGACTAGCGGGAGTAATGAGCAGTTCTTC	CAIRGTSGSNEQFF
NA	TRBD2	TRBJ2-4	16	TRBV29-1	TGCAGCGTTGAATCCGGGGGACTAGCTTACAAAAACATTCAGTACTTC	CSVESGGLAYKNIQYF
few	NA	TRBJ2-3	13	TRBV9	TGTGCCAGCAGCGCCACTAGCACAGATACGCAGTATTTT	CASSATSTDTQYF
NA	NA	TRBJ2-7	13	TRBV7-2	TGTGCCAGCAGCTTACAAATATCCTACGAGCAGTACTTC	CASSLQISYEQYF
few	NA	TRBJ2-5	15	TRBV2	TGTGCCAGCCTCCTGGGCGGGACCGGTCAAGAGACCCAGTACTTC	CASLLGGTGQETQYF
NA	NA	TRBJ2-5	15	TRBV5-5	TGTGCCAGCAGCCCAGGACAGCGTCCGCAAGAGACCCAGTACTTC	CASSPGQRPQETQYF
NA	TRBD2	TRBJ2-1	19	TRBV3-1	TGTGCCAGCAGCCCCCCGCGGCTAGCGGGAGTAAGGGGCTACAATGAGCAGTTCTTC	CASSPPRLAGVRGYNEQFF
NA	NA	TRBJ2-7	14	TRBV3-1	TGTGCCAGCACCCAAACGGGTCCGTCCTACGAGCAGTACTTC	CASTQTGPSYEQYF
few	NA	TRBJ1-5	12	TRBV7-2	TGTGCCAGCAGCTTACCCCCTCAGCCCCAGCATTTT	CASSLPPQPQHF
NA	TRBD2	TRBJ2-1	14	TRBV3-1	TGTGCCAGCAGGCCCAGCGGGGGCCACAATGAGCAGTTCTTC	CASRPSGGHNEQFF
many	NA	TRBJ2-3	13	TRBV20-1	TGCAGTGCCCCCGGGCGGAGCACAGATACGCAGTATTTT	CSAPGRSTDTQYF
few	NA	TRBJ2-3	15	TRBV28	TGTGCCAGCAGTCGTAGGGGACCATCGGCAGATACGCAGTATTTT	CASSRRGPSADTQYF
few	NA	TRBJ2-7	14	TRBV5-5	TGTGCCAGCAGCTTGGATCCAGGGGACTACGAGCAGTACTTC	CASSLDPGDYEQYF
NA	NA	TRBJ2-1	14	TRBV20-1	TGCAGTGCGGCCGCAACGGGCTCCTACAATGAGCAGTTCTTC	CSAAATGSYNEQFF
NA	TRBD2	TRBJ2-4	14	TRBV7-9	TGTGCCAGCAGCCCTAGCGGGAGAAGCTTTGGGCAGTACTTC	CASSPSGRSFGQYF
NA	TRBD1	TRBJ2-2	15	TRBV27	TGTGCCAGCAGCCGACAGGGGCAGAGATCCGGGGAGCTGTTTTTT	CASSRQGQRSGELFF
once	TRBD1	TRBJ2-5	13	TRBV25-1	TGTGCCAGCAGTGAGACAACCTGGGACAGGGAGTACTTC	CASSETTWDREYF
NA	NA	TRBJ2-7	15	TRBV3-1	TGTGCCAGCAGCCAAAGTTGGGGTGGCCACTACGAGCAGTACTTC	CASSQSWGGHYEQYF